Listed below are T cell receptor beta chains from one sample, sequenced in a study of tumor-infiltrating lymphocytes in primary liver carcinoma. From the multiplex PCR reads, TCRdb called clonotypes with MiXCR, one entry per CDR3 protein. The sample lists approximately 60,000 distinct CDR3 sequences; about two thirds were seen once. The sample comprised liver tumor tissue from sampling region 2. These receptors originate from a man aged 35 to 55 with primary liver carcinoma and hepatitis B virus infection. CDR3s include the opening cysteine and the closing phenylalanine or tryptophan. A D gene is named only where the DNA matches it firmly. Size is omitted from some rows. Given values are once, few, many or a class for expanded clones.

J	size	D	V	DNA	CDR3
TRBJ1-1	NA	TRBD1	TRBV29-1	TGCAGCGTTCGAGGGGGCTTCAAGAACACTGAAGCTTTCTTT	CSVRGGFKNTEAFF
TRBJ2-1	few	TRBD2	TRBV20-1	TGCAGTGCTAGGAGCGGGAGAGGAGAGCAGTTCTTC	CSARSGRGEQFF
TRBJ1-1	NA	NA	TRBV29-1	TGCAGCGTTGGTCCAGGGTGGGGTATGGTCGCTGGAGCTTTCTTT	CSVGPGWGMVAGAFF
TRBJ2-2	NA	NA	TRBV9	TGTGTCAGCAGCGTAGCGTCCGGGACTCTCAACACCGGGGAGCTGTTTTTT	CVSSVASGTLNTGELFF
TRBJ2-7	NA	NA	TRBV6-5	TGCGCCAGCAGCTGGACAGATGCCTACGAGCAGTACTTC	CASSWTDAYEQYF
TRBJ2-7	NA	TRBD1	TRBV7-8	TGTGCCAGCAGTCAGGGACAGGACGTATTCTACGAGCAATACTTC	CASSQGQDVFYEQYF
TRBJ2-3	few	TRBD1	TRBV29-1	TGCAGCGTTTCCGGGACAGGGGCGTCAGATACACATTATTTT	CSVSGTGASDTHYF
TRBJ2-5	medium-sized	NA	TRBV5-1	TGTGCCAGCAGTTTAGAGGGGACCCAGTACTTC	CASSLEGTQYF
TRBJ2-3	NA	TRBD1	TRBV29-1	TGCAGCGTTGAGGGACAGGGGGTGGTCCACCATTCCACAGATATGCAGTATTTT	CSVEGQGVVHHSTDMQYF
TRBJ2-1	few	TRBD2	TRBV7-8	TGTGCCAGCAGCTTAGAATTGCTAGCGGGAGGGAAGGAGCAGTTCTTC	CASSLELLAGGKEQFF
TRBJ1-2	NA	NA	TRBV11-2	TGTGCCAGCATCTTAGATGGGAACTATGGCTACACCTTC	CASILDGNYGYTF
TRBJ2-3	many	TRBD1	TRBV28	TGTGCCAGCAGTCGGGGACAGTCCACAGATACGCAGTATTTT	CASSRGQSTDTQYF
TRBJ2-5	NA	TRBD1	TRBV11-2	TGTGTCAGCGGCTTAACAGTAGGGGGCTCGGGGGAGACCCAGTACTTC	CVSGLTVGGSGETQYF
TRBJ2-5	few	TRBD2	TRBV5-5	TGTGCCAGCAGCTTTTCCCCTAAAGCGGGGGGTTGGCGTCCAGAAGAGACCCAGTACTTC	CASSFSPKAGGWRPEETQYF
TRBJ2-4	NA	NA	TRBV4-2	TGTGCCAGTAGCCAATCCTACACAACAGTGACAGCCAAAAACATTCAGTACTTC	CASSQSYTTVTAKNIQYF
TRBJ2-3	NA	NA	TRBV6-5	TGTGCCAGCAGCCCGGACAGCTCTAGCACGGATACGCGGTATTTT	CASSPDSSSTDTRYF
TRBJ2-7	few	TRBD1	TRBV29-1	TGCAGCGTTCTCGGACAGGGCTCCTACAATGAGCAGTACTTC	CSVLGQGSYNEQYF
TRBJ2-4	few	TRBD2	TRBV20-1	TGCAGTGCTAAGGGACTAGCGGAGCTAGCCAAAAACATTCAGTACTTC	CSAKGLAELAKNIQYF
TRBJ2-7	NA	NA	TRBV11-2	TGTGCCAACAGCTTAGGTCCAAGAGGGCACGAGCAGTACTTC	CANSLGPRGHEQYF
TRBJ2-7	NA	NA	TRBV10-3	TGTGCCATCAGTGGACAGGCGATGAGCTCCTACGAGCAGTACTTC	CAISGQAMSSYEQYF
TRBJ2-3	NA	NA	TRBV4-1	TGCGCCAGCAGCCGGACCATTGCCCTAGTGGGGGCCACCGATACGCAGTATTTT	CASSRTIALVGATDTQYF
TRBJ1-2	many	TRBD1	TRBV5-1	TGCGCCAGCAGCTTGGACCCCGGGACAGCGTATGGCTACACCTTC	CASSLDPGTAYGYTF
TRBJ2-1	once	TRBD2	TRBV5-1	TGCGCCATCAGCGTTACCGGGACTAGCGGCGGGAATGAGCAGTTCTTC	CAISVTGTSGGNEQFF
TRBJ2-7	NA	TRBD2	TRBV10-1	TGCGCCAGCAGTGGGGAGACTAGCGGATACGAGCAGTACTTC	CASSGETSGYEQYF
TRBJ2-7	NA	TRBD2	TRBV10-3	TGTGCCATCACTGAGAGGCTAGCGGACCGTCGGAACGAGCAGTATTTC	CAITERLADRRNEQYF
TRBJ1-2	NA	TRBD1	TRBV12-3/TRBV12-4	TGTGTCAGCAGTTATTTCCGGACAGGGAAGATGGACTATGGCTACACCTTC	CVSSYFRTGKMDYGYTF
TRBJ2-7	NA	TRBD2	TRBV5-1	TGCGCCAGCACCACGATTAGCGGGAGCTCCTATGAGCAGTACTTC	CASTTISGSSYEQYF
TRBJ2-3	NA	NA	TRBV6-6	TGTGCCAGCAGTTACACGAGAGATATGCAGTATTTT	CASSYTRDMQYF
TRBJ2-5	NA	TRBD1	TRBV11-2	TGTGCCAGCTTAACAGCAGGGGGCTCGGGGGAGGCCCAGTACTTC	CASLTAGGSGEAQYF
TRBJ2-7	NA	TRBD1	TRBV11-2	TGTGTCAGCAGCTCATCAGGGGGCTATGAGCAGTACTTC	CVSSSSGGYEQYF
TRBJ2-1	few	NA	TRBV28	TGTGCCAGCAGAACGGACTTAACATCGGGTAATGAGCAGTTCTTC	CASRTDLTSGNEQFF
TRBJ2-5	NA	TRBD1	TRBV29-1	TGCAACGTTGAAGGACAGGGGATGGGAGAGACCCAGTACTTC	CNVEGQGMGETQYF
TRBJ2-7	NA	TRBD2	TRBV6-5	TGTGTCAGCAGCTCCCCTAGCGGGAGGTCCTACGGGCAGTACTTC	CVSSSPSGRSYGQYF
TRBJ2-1	NA	NA	TRBV11-2	TGTTTCAGCAGCCCGACCGGGATTGCGCAGTTCTTC	CFSSPTGIAQFF
TRBJ2-7	NA	NA	TRBV6-2/TRBV6-3	TGTGCCTGCAGAGGGACTTCTAGCTCATACGAGCAGTACTTC	CACRGTSSSYEQYF
TRBJ2-3	many	TRBD1	TRBV4-1	TGCACCAGCAGCCATTCTCGGGCAGGGGGTCGCAGCACAGATACGCAGTATTTT	CTSSHSRAGGRSTDTQYF
TRBJ1-6	NA	NA	TRBV5-1	TGCGCCAGCAGCGACAGCCTGACATGGCATAATTCACCCCTCCACTTT	CASSDSLTWHNSPLHF
TRBJ2-7	NA	NA	TRBV6-2/TRBV6-3	TGTGCCAGCAGCGCGGGTGGAGGGGGCTTGTACGAGCAGTACTTC	CASSAGGGGLYEQYF
TRBJ2-7	NA	NA	TRBV10-3	TGTGCCATCAGTGACTCCCGGGGTTTCAGGGAGCAGTACTTT	CAISDSRGFREQYF
TRBJ2-3	few	TRBD1	TRBV29-1	TGCGGCGTTTCCGGGACAGGGGCGTCAGATACACAGTATTTT	CGVSGTGASDTQYF
TRBJ2-7	NA	NA	TRBV6-5	TGTGCCAGCAGCCCTACACTTGGAGGCGATGTGTCCTACGAGCAGTACTTC	CASSPTLGGDVSYEQYF
TRBJ1-1	many	NA	TRBV12-3/TRBV12-4	TGTGCCAGTACGGGACACGGCGGTGAAGCTTTCTTT	CASTGHGGEAFF
TRBJ2-7	NA	NA	TRBV5-6	TGTGCCAGCAGCTTGTCGGGGGTAGCTAACACCTACGAGCGGTACTTC	CASSLSGVANTYERYF
TRBJ1-5	NA	TRBD1	TRBV29-1	TGCAGCGTTGTCGGACAGGTCAATCTGCCCCAGCATTTT	CSVVGQVNLPQHF
TRBJ2-1	medium-sized	NA	TRBV6-6	TGTGCCAGCAGTTATACCGGGTCAGACAATGAGCAGTTCTTC	CASSYTGSDNEQFF
TRBJ2-3	NA	TRBD2	TRBV11-2	TGTGGCAGCAGCTTAGTCTCCGGGAGTGAGGTAGCGGGAGATGTGAATACGCAGTATTTT	CGSSLVSGSEVAGDVNTQYF
TRBJ2-7	few	NA	TRBV5-6	TGTGCCAGCAGCGCCGGGCAGGCGGAACTCTACGAGCAGTACTTC	CASSAGQAELYEQYF
TRBJ2-2	few	NA	TRBV5-4	TGTGCCAGCAGCTTTGATGAGCGCACCGGGGAGCTGTTTTTT	CASSFDERTGELFF
TRBJ1-1	few	NA	TRBV20-1	TGCAGTGCTAGAAAACCCCCGGGACCGAAGAACACTGAAGCTTTCTTT	CSARKPPGPKNTEAFF
TRBJ1-5	NA	NA	TRBV6-2/TRBV6-3	TGTGCCAGCAGTTACTCCAGGGACGGTGATATAAGGAATCAGCCCAAGCATTTT	CASSYSRDGDIRNQPKHF
TRBJ2-3	NA	NA	TRBV19	TGTGCCAGTGAGGGCAACACAGATACGCAGTATTTT	CASEGNTDTQYF
TRBJ2-3	few	NA	TRBV5-5	TGTACCAGTAGCTTGGGGACTTACACAGATACGCAGTATTTT	CTSSLGTYTDTQYF
TRBJ2-7	NA	NA	TRBV4-3	TGCGCCAGCAGCCAAGATAGGGAGACTCCCAGTGAGCAGTACTTC	CASSQDRETPSEQYF
TRBJ1-5	NA	NA	TRBV10-3	TGTGCCATCGGTGAGTATGAGGGCGATCGGCGCCAGCATTTT	CAIGEYEGDRRQHF
TRBJ1-1	NA	NA	TRBV6-2/TRBV6-3	TGTGCCACCAAGCTGACAGCCATGAACAGTGAAGCTTTCTTT	CATKLTAMNSEAFF
TRBJ2-1	NA	NA	TRBV6-1	TGTGTCAGCACTCCTACACGGGACTCTTACAATGAGCAGTTCTTC	CVSTPTRDSYNEQFF
TRBJ2-2	many	NA	TRBV4-1	TGCGCCAGCAGCCAAGAGAGTGGGGCTCCAGGGAGGAACACCGGGGAGCTGTTTTTT	CASSQESGAPGRNTGELFF